This TCR beta chain was identified in a study of blood T cell repertoires in COVID-19. The CDR3 is made up of 14 amino acids. Germline CDR1 and CDR2: DFQATT and SNEGSKA (reference sequence). The V and J ends lost 3 bases and 4 bases respectively, with 15 bases between them. The repertoire was sequenced with immunoSEQ multiplex PCR; TCRdb's copy has only in-frame clones and lacks some. The sample carries about 170,000 clones, approximately 87% recorded once. This chain links TRBV20-1 with TRBJ1-2, with D tentatively TRBD1 (5 bases). The specimen was peripheral blood. This TCR was sampled from a man younger than 30 with active or convalescent COVID-19. CDR3 region: CSASGGVKGYGYTF. CDR3 in DNA: TGCAGTGCTAGTGGGGGGGTTAAGGGCTATGGCTACACCTTC.